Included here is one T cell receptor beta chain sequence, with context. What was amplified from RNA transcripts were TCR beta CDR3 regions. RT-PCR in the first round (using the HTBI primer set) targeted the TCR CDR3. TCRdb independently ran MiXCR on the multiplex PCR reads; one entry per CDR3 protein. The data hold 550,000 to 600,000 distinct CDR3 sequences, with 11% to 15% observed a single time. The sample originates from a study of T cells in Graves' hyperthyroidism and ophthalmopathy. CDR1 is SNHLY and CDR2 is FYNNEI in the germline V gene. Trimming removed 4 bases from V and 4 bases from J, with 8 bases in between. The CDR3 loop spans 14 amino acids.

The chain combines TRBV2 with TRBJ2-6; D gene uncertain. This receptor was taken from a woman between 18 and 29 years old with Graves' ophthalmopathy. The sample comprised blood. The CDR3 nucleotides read TGTGCCAGCAGTGGGGTAGGCGGGGCCAACGTCCTGACTTTC. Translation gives CASSGVGGANVLTF.